This T cell receptor (beta chain) stems from a study of T cells expressing NK-cell markers. For the study at large: Eight donors were sequenced, of whom seven were HCMV-seropositive, while the remaining one was HCMV-seronegative. Study-wide results and limits: The contribution of dominant NKG2C+ clonotypes to CD8+ T cells in about 6 donors was about 1.0-7.5%. These clonotypes additionally ranked first within the CD3+CD56-NKG2C+ fraction of a handful of donors.

CDR3 length: 19 amino acids. Germline V gives CDR1 SGHTA, CDR2 FQGNSA. As to this clonotype: What it recognizes is unknown.

From its re-call of the 5' RACE reads, TCRdb lists each CDR3 protein once, without DNA. Here the sample table reports some 500,000 distinct CDR3 sequences. This sequence was found in a woman aged 45-65 years in good health. Sequencing input: blood T cells: a sorted CD56 or NKG2C T cell subset, CD4+ or CD8+ T cells, or bulk PBMC T cells (not recorded which). The genes are TRBV7-2 and TRBJ2-3. The CDR3 sequence: CASSSIPAWVRTSTDTQYF.